These 5 T cell receptor beta chains share one sample of origin, sequenced in a study of blood T cell repertoires in COVID-19. Profiling relied on immunoSEQ multiplex PCR, and the TCRdb table lists in-frame clones only, not all of them. The table records approximately 250,000 clones, 84% of them present only once. The specimen was peripheral blood. The receptors stem from a middle-aged man who had recovered from COVID-19.

This CDR3 reads CASSPTPQGSDTF. The CDR3 DNA reads TGTGCCAGCAGCCCTACCCCACAGGGCTCGGACACCTTC. V gene TRBV5-4 combines with J gene TRBJ1-2; D is perhaps TRBD1 (6 bases). Germline V lookup: CDR1 SGHNT, CDR2 YYREEE (reference sequence). The germline V and J ends were trimmed by 4 bases and 12 bases, with 19 bases remaining between them. This CDR3 spans 13 amino acids.

The gene calls are TRBV2 and TRBJ2-5, with 15 positions matching TRBD2. The germline CDR1 and CDR2 sequences are SNHLY and FYNNEI. The CDR3 extends over 16 amino acids. After removal of 6 bases from V and 6 bases from J, the junction contained 8 bases not matched to a gene. The CDR3 region is CASRERTSGGDKTQYF. The CDR3 nucleotides are TGTGCCAGCAGAGAAAGGACTAGCGGGGGGGATAAGACCCAGTACTTC. Full variable domain (missing parts from reference TRBV2 and TRBJ2-5): EPEVTQTPSHQVTQMGQEVILRCVPISNHLYFYWYRQILGQKVEFLVSFYNNEISEKSEIFDDQFSVERPDGSNFTLKIRSTKLEDSAMYFCASRERTSGGDKTQYFGPGTRLLVL.

The chain combines TRBV11-2 with TRBJ2-7; 8 positions agree with TRBD1. Trimming removed 5 bases from V and 0 bases from J; junction bases left unmatched: 6. CDR3 size: 15 residues. CDR1 and CDR2 from the germline V gene are SGHAT and FQNNGV. The CDR3 nucleotides are TGTGCCAGCAGCGAGTGGACAGGGAGCTCCTACGAGCAGTACTTC. This translates into CASSEWTGSSYEQYF.

This clone is a singleton in its sample. J is TRBJ2-5 and V is TRBV5-1, with 10 bases fitting TRBD2. In germline, CDR1 is SGHRS, CDR2 YFSETQ. This CDR3 comprises 16 residues. J gave up 4 bases and V 0 bases, and 6 bases lay outside the gene matches. The DNA for the CDR3 is TGCGCCAGCAGCTTGGGTCCTAGCGGGGGTGTAGAGACCCAGTACTTC. Protein: CASSLGPSGGVETQYF.

This clone occurred a few times. This chain connects TRBV19 to TRBJ1-5; tentatively, D is TRBD1 (5 bases). The V gene's germline CDR1 is LNHDA and CDR2 SQIVND (reference sequence). V shed 9 bases and J shed 4 bases, with 16 bases lying between them. The CDR3 covers 14 residues. The CDR3 region is CASTLGTLNQPQHF. The CDR3, as DNA: TGTGCCAGCACCCTCGGGACTTTAAATCAGCCCCAGCATTTT.